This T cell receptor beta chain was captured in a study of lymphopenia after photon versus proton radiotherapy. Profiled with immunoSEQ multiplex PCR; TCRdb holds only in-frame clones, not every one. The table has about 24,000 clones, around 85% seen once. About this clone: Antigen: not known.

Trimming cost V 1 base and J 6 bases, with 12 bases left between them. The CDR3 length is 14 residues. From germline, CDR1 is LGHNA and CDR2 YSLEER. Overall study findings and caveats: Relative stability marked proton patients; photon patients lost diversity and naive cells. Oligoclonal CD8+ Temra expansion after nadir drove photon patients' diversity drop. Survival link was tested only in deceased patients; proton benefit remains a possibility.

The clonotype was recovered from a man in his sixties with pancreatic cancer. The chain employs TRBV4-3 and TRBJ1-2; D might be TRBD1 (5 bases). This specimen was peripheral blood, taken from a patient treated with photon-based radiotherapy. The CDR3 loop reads CASSQGRGENGYTF. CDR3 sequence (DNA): TGCGCCAGCAGCCAAGGTCGGGGGGAGAATGGCTACACCTTC.